The 9 T cell receptor beta chains in this list originate from one sample, sequenced in a study of T cells in Graves' hyperthyroidism and ophthalmopathy. What was amplified from RNA transcripts were TCR beta CDR3 regions. When the TCR CDR3 underwent first-round RT-PCR, the HTBI primer set was used. A single record per CDR3 protein comes from TCRdb applying MiXCR to the multiplex PCR reads. The data hold about 290,000 distinct CDR3 sequences, with roughly 13% observed a single time. Sequencing used blood. These receptors originate from a woman aged 40 to 50 with Graves' hyperthyroidism.

In its sample, this clonotype was seen a few times. The V call is TRBV10-3, the J call TRBJ2-7; D assignment may be TRBD1 or TRBD2 (5 bases each). This CDR3 has 13 residues. CDR1 and CDR2 (germline): ENHRY, SYGVKD. V was cut by 2 bases and J by 6 bases, with 11 bases left in between. The CDR3 DNA reads as TGTGCCATCAGTGAGACCCGGGACGGCGAGCAGTACTTC. Translation: CAISETRDGEQYF.

The table lists this clonotype with many counts. The V call is TRBV7-9, the J call TRBJ2-5; D remains unclear. The germline V gene has CDR1 SEHNR and CDR2 FQNEAQ (reference sequence). CDR3 size: 13 residues. Trimming left V 4 bases short and J 4 bases short, with 10 bases between. This CDR3 reads CASSSQIGETQYF. In nucleotides, the CDR3 is TGTGCCAGCAGCTCCCAGATTGGAGAGACCCAGTACTTC.

This clonotype was observed many times. The chain combines TRBV28 with TRBJ2-3; 9 bases line up with TRBD1. The V segment lost 8 bases and the J segment 6 bases; nucleotides outside the gene matches: 9. The CDR3 is made up of 14 amino acids. In germline, CDR1 is MDHEN, CDR2 SYDVKM. Here the CDR3 reads CASRRDRVGDTQYF. Written as DNA, the CDR3 is TGTGCCAGCCGACGGGACAGGGTGGGTGATACGCAGTATTTT.

This clonotype was observed many times. The CDR3 nucleotides read TGTGCCAGCAGTTACTCAGGAGGGGAAACTGAAGCTTTCTTT. It translates to CASSYSGGETEAFF. This rearrangement joins TRBV6-2 or TRBV6-3 to TRBJ1-1; D is possibly TRBD1 (5 bases). Between the trimmed V and J ends, which lost 0 bases and 5 bases, there was a span of 10 bases. The CDR3 contains 14 residues. Per the germline V gene, CDR1 is MNHEY and CDR2 is SVGEGT.

Many counts were recorded for this clonotype. The chain is built from TRBV2 and TRBJ2-5; no definite D call. This CDR3 comprises 8 residues. V was cut by 2 bases and J by 12 bases, with 1 base left in between. Germline V gives CDR1 SNHLY, CDR2 FYNNEI. CDR3 bases: TGTGCCAGCAGTGAAAAGTACTTC. Its translation: CASSEKYF.

CDR3 sequence reads: CAISDLGSTYEQYF. The CDR3 DNA reads TGTGCCATCAGTGATTTGGGCTCAACCTACGAGCAGTACTTC. The V and J genes are TRBV10-3 and TRBJ2-7; no clear D. CDR3 size: 14 residues. With 3 bases removed from V and 2 bases from J, the gap between germline ends came to 11 bases. Germline assignment: CDR1 ENHRY and CDR2 SYGVKD.

This clonotype was picked up a small number of times. J is TRBJ1-5 and V is TRBV6-1, with D maybe TRBD1 (5 bases). Trimming left V 8 bases short and J 4 bases short, with 18 bases between. This CDR3 region has 15 residues. CDR1 and CDR2 from the germline V gene are MNHNS and SASEGT. DNA for the CDR3: TGTGCCAGCGACTTCGGGGGAGTAGCAAATCAGCCCCAGCATTTT. It is translated as CASDFGGVANQPQHF.

This clonotype was recorded many times. The chain joins TRBV28 to TRBJ2-5; D is tentatively TRBD1 or TRBD2 (6 bases each). V lost 2 bases and J lost 5, with 15 bases in between. Germline CDR1 and CDR2: MDHEN and SYDVKM. The CDR3 length is 15 residues. The CDR3 nucleotides read TGTGCCAGCAGTTTAGATCCGGGGGCGGAGGAGACCCAGTACTTC. This translates into CASSLDPGAEETQYF.

This clonotype was counted at least ten times. The chain uses TRBV2 and TRBJ1-4, with D perhaps TRBD1 (6 bases). V was clipped by 5 bases and J by 8 bases, with 15 bases between them. The CDR3 has 14 residues. Germline CDR1 SNHLY, CDR2 FYNNEI. CDR3 residues: CASSRAGTREKLFF. CDR3 in DNA: TGTGCCAGCAGTCGGGCAGGGACACGGGAAAAACTGTTTTTT.